This is a list of T cell receptor beta chains from one sample in a study of blood T cell repertoires in COVID-19. Method: immunoSEQ multiplex PCR; TCRdb's copy keeps in-frame clones and lacks some. Of hundreds of thousands of clones listed, around 89% were seen once; the top ten hold 3.5% to 4.5%. The sequenced sample was PBMCs or T cells enriched from blood (not recorded which). All receptors come from a woman aged 18-29 years with acute COVID-19. Each CDR3 is given with its conserved first and last residue. D genes are given only for firm matches. Size is omitted from some rows. Given values are once, few, many or a class for expanded clones.

J: TRBJ2-5
D: NA
size: NA
V: TRBV18
DNA: TGTGCCAGCTCACCAAGAGCTGGGCAGCGGGAGACCCAGTACTTC
CDR3: CASSPRAGQRETQYF

J: TRBJ1-2
D: NA
size: NA
V: TRBV11-2
DNA: TGTGCCAGCAGCTTAGATGCCAGGCCCGGCTATGGCTACACCTTC
CDR3: CASSLDARPGYGYTF

J: TRBJ1-1
D: NA
size: NA
V: TRBV5-5
DNA: TGTGCCAGCGAAATTCCAAAGTCGGTAACTGAAGCTTTCTTT
CDR3: CASEIPKSVTEAFF

J: TRBJ2-7
D: NA
size: NA
V: TRBV3-1/TRBV3-2
DNA: TGTGCCAGCAGCCAGCCGTCCGGGAGCTCCTACGAGCAGTACTTC
CDR3: CASSQPSGSSYEQYF

J: TRBJ2-7
D: TRBD1
size: NA
V: TRBV27
DNA: TGTGCCAGCAGTCAGAGACAGGGGGCGCCCTACGAGCAGTACTTC
CDR3: CASSQRQGAPYEQYF

J: TRBJ1-3
D: TRBD1
size: NA
V: TRBV4-1
DNA: TGCGCCAGCAGCCAAGATCCCACAGGGGCTTTCTCTGGAAACACCATATATTTT
CDR3: CASSQDPTGAFSGNTIYF

J: TRBJ1-2
D: NA
size: NA
V: TRBV12-3/TRBV12-4
DNA: TGTGCCAGCAGTCAACAGGGCTATGGCTACACCTTC
CDR3: CASSQQGYGYTF

J: TRBJ1-5
D: NA
size: NA
V: TRBV27
DNA: TGTGCCAGCAGTTTAACAGGGTCGGGCAATCAGCCCCAGCATTTT
CDR3: CASSLTGSGNQPQHF

J: TRBJ2-7
D: TRBD2
size: NA
V: TRBV24-1
DNA: TGTGCCACCAGTGCGGGACTAGCGGACGAGCAGTACTTC
CDR3: CATSAGLADEQYF

J: TRBJ1-2
D: TRBD1
size: once
V: TRBV12-5
DNA: TGTGCTAGTGGTCCGCCCCTACCGGGACAGGGGGCTTTTGGCTACACCTTC
CDR3: CASGPPLPGQGAFGYTF

J: TRBJ2-1
D: NA
size: NA
V: TRBV7-9
DNA: TGTGCCAGCAGCTTATTGCGGGACGGGGAGCAGTTCTTC
CDR3: CASSLLRDGEQFF

J: TRBJ2-1
D: TRBD1
size: NA
V: TRBV14
DNA: TGTGCCAGCAGTACCCGGGACAGCTACAATGAGCAGTTCTTC
CDR3: CASSTRDSYNEQFF

J: TRBJ2-1
D: NA
size: NA
V: TRBV11-3
DNA: TGTGCCAGCAGCCCTCAAAGCCGTAACTCCTACAATGAGCAGTTCTTC
CDR3: CASSPQSRNSYNEQFF

J: TRBJ1-2
D: NA
size: once
V: TRBV5-4
DNA: TGTGCCAGCGGACTTCCAATGCCCTCGGGGGGCGACTATGGCTACACCTTC
CDR3: CASGLPMPSGGDYGYTF

J: TRBJ1-3
D: TRBD1
size: few
V: TRBV5-1
DNA: TGCGCCAGCAGCTTCGGGGACAGAGGAAACACCATATATTTT
CDR3: CASSFGDRGNTIYF

J: TRBJ2-5
D: NA
size: few
V: TRBV6-5
DNA: TGTGCCAGCAGTTACCCGTTTCCGGTCCGGGAGACCCAGTACTTC
CDR3: CASSYPFPVRETQYF

J: TRBJ1-1
D: NA
size: NA
V: TRBV27
DNA: TGTGCCAGCAGTTCGGCGGTTTGGATGAACACTGAAGCTTTCTTT
CDR3: CASSSAVWMNTEAFF

J: TRBJ2-2
D: NA
size: NA
V: TRBV24-1
DNA: TGTGCCACCAGTGATCCGGGACACAAGTTGAACACCGGGGAGCTGTTTTTT
CDR3: CATSDPGHKLNTGELFF

J: TRBJ2-7
D: TRBD2
size: NA
V: TRBV7-9
DNA: TGTGCCAGCAGCTTAGGTTACGGGAGGGGCGCCACTCCCTACGAGCAGTACTTC
CDR3: CASSLGYGRGATPYEQYF

J: TRBJ1-2
D: TRBD1
size: NA
V: TRBV5-1
DNA: TGCGCCAGCAGCGCCCCGGACAGGGGCGTAGGGGGCTACACCTTC
CDR3: CASSAPDRGVGGYTF

J: TRBJ2-3
D: NA
size: NA
V: TRBV5-4
DNA: TGTGCCAGCAGCTTGGACGACAGGTCAGGAGATACGCAGTATTTT
CDR3: CASSLDDRSGDTQYF

J: TRBJ2-7
D: TRBD2
size: NA
V: TRBV28
DNA: TGTGCCAGCAATTTGGCTAGCGGGAGAATAGAGCAGTACTTC
CDR3: CASNLASGRIEQYF

J: TRBJ2-1
D: NA
size: NA
V: TRBV5-1
DNA: TGCGCCAGCAGCTTGATGGGGCCTAATGAGCAGTTCTTC
CDR3: CASSLMGPNEQFF

J: TRBJ2-6
D: NA
size: NA
V: TRBV5-1
DNA: TGCGCCAGCAGCTTGGCCCCAGGGGCCAACGTCCTGACTTTC
CDR3: CASSLAPGANVLTF

J: TRBJ1-4
D: TRBD1
size: NA
V: TRBV28
DNA: TGTGCCAGCTCTCCGGGACAGGTGTCAACTAATGAAAAACTGTTTTTT
CDR3: CASSPGQVSTNEKLFF

J: TRBJ1-5
D: TRBD1
size: NA
V: TRBV18
DNA: TGTGCCAGCTCAAGGACAGGGGCGGATCAGCCCCAGCATTTT
CDR3: CASSRTGADQPQHF

J: TRBJ1-1
D: NA
size: NA
V: TRBV20-1
DNA: TGCAGTGCTAGTAAATACCGGATGGGCTCTTACATGAACACTGAAGCTTTCTTT
CDR3: CSASKYRMGSYMNTEAFF

J: TRBJ2-7
D: TRBD1
size: NA
V: TRBV6-5
DNA: TGTGCCAGCAGTTACTTTCCCGGGACAGGGGTCGAGCAGTACTTC
CDR3: CASSYFPGTGVEQYF

J: TRBJ2-7
D: TRBD2
size: once
V: TRBV18
DNA: TGTGCCAGCTCACTCGGGACTAGGCGCTACGAGCAGTACTTC
CDR3: CASSLGTRRYEQYF

J: TRBJ2-2
D: NA
size: NA
V: TRBV27
DNA: TGTGCCAGCAGTATGTTCGCCGGGGAGCTGTTTTTT
CDR3: CASSMFAGELFF

J: TRBJ1-6
D: TRBD1
size: NA
V: TRBV28
DNA: TGTGCCAGCAGTTTACGCCCGATAAACAGGGGGCTCCACTTT
CDR3: CASSLRPINRGLHF

J: TRBJ1-2
D: TRBD1
size: NA
V: TRBV28
DNA: TGTGCCAGCCGACCCTACGACAGGGCAGTCTATGGCTACACCTTC
CDR3: CASRPYDRAVYGYTF

J: TRBJ2-5
D: TRBD2
size: NA
V: TRBV7-9
DNA: TGTGCCACCGCCAGGAGCGGGAGGGCCCCAGAGACCCAGTACTTC
CDR3: CATARSGRAPETQYF

J: TRBJ2-1
D: TRBD1
size: once
V: TRBV15
DNA: TGTGCCACCAGCAGAGATTATGGGACAGGCTACAATGAGCAGTTCTTC
CDR3: CATSRDYGTGYNEQFF

J: TRBJ2-3
D: TRBD1
size: NA
V: TRBV5-1
DNA: TGCGCCAGCGGGACAGGGGTGGTAACAGATACGCAGTATTTT
CDR3: CASGTGVVTDTQYF

J: TRBJ2-5
D: TRBD2
size: medium-sized
V: TRBV7-3
DNA: TGTGCCAGCAGCCTAGGACTAGCGGGAGCCCTAAGTACAGAGACCCAGTACTTC
CDR3: CASSLGLAGALSTETQYF

J: TRBJ2-7
D: TRBD2
size: NA
V: TRBV12-3/TRBV12-4
DNA: TGTGCCAGCAGTTTATCGGCGGGACTAGCGACCCACTTC
CDR3: CASSLSAGLATHF

J: TRBJ1-1
D: NA
size: NA
V: TRBV28
DNA: TGTGCCAGCAGTCCTCCCCCCCCCGGGAACACTGAAGCTTTCTTT
CDR3: CASSPPPPGNTEAFF

J: TRBJ2-6
D: TRBD1
size: NA
V: TRBV5-6
DNA: TGTGCCAGCAGCTTGGAACAGGGGACTGGGGCCAACGTCCTGACTTTC
CDR3: CASSLEQGTGANVLTF

J: TRBJ1-1
D: TRBD1
size: NA
V: TRBV6-5
DNA: TGTGCCAGCAGCCCGGGACAGAGTTTCACTGAAGCTTTCTTT
CDR3: CASSPGQSFTEAFF

J: TRBJ2-5
D: TRBD2
size: once
V: TRBV18
DNA: TGTGCCAGCTCCCAAAGGACTAGCGGGAGCACGATCGTGGCCCAGTACTTC
CDR3: CASSQRTSGSTIVAQYF

J: TRBJ1-2
D: TRBD1
size: NA
V: TRBV11-2
DNA: TGTGCCAGCAGAAGAGTTACGGGACAGGGTGGCTATGGCTACACCTTC
CDR3: CASRRVTGQGGYGYTF

J: TRBJ2-2
D: NA
size: NA
V: TRBV11-1
DNA: TGTGCCAGCAGCTCCTCCATCCGAGGCACCGGGGAGCTGTTTTTT
CDR3: CASSSSIRGTGELFF

J: TRBJ1-6
D: NA
size: NA
V: TRBV28
DNA: TGTGCCAGCAGTTTCGAGGCCTTGGGAGAGTCCCTCCACTTT
CDR3: CASSFEALGESLHF

J: TRBJ1-1
D: NA
size: NA
V: TRBV5-8
DNA: TGTGCCAGCAGCCCGAGACCAAACCGGGTGAACACTGAAGCTTTCTTT
CDR3: CASSPRPNRVNTEAFF

J: TRBJ2-1
D: TRBD2
size: many
V: TRBV3-1/TRBV3-2
DNA: TGTGCCAGCAGCCCTACCGCTAGCGGTTCCTACAATGAGCAGTTCTTC
CDR3: CASSPTASGSYNEQFF

J: TRBJ2-5
D: NA
size: NA
V: TRBV2
DNA: TGTGCCAGCAGTGTGGGGGGTGGCCAAGAGACCCAGTACTTC
CDR3: CASSVGGGQETQYF

J: TRBJ2-3
D: NA
size: NA
V: TRBV7-2
DNA: TGTGCCAGCAGCTTACAACAGCCTATATCCACAGATACGCAGTATTTT
CDR3: CASSLQQPISTDTQYF

J: TRBJ2-3
D: NA
size: few
V: TRBV30
DNA: TGTGCCTGGACGCGGCAGTCCTTTGGCACAGATACGCAGTATTTT
CDR3: CAWTRQSFGTDTQYF

J: TRBJ1-5
D: NA
size: NA
V: TRBV19
DNA: TGTGCCAGTAGTACCCAGGCAGGAGCGGAGCAGCCCCAGCATTTT
CDR3: CASSTQAGAEQPQHF